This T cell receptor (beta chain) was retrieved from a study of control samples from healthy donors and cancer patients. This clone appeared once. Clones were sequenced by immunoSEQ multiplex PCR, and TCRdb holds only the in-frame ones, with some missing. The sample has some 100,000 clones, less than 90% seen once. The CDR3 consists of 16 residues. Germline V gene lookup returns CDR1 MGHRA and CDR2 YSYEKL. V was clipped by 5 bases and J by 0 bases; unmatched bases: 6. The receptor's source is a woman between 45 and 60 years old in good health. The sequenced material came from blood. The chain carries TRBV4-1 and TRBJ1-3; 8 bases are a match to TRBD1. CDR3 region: CASSVGQGPSGNTIYF. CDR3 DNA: TGCGCCAGCAGCGTCGGACAGGGACCCTCTGGAAACACCATATATTTT.